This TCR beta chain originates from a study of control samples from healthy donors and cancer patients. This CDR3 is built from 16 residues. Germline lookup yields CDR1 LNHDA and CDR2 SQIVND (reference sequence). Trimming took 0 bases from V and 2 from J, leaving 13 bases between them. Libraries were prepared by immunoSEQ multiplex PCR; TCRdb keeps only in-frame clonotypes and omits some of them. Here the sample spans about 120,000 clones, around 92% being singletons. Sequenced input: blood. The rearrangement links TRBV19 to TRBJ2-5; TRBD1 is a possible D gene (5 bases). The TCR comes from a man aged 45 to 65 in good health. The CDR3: CASSIEAGQIQETQYF. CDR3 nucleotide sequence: TGTGCCAGTAGTATAGAGGCAGGGCAAATACAAGAGACCCAGTACTTC.